This T cell receptor (beta chain) stems from a study of regulatory T cells in long-lasting Graves disease. Whole-study results and caveats: TRBV28, TRBJ1-2 and TRBJ2-5 emerged as the favored segments in persistent disease. Small numbers of samples may have cut accuracy.

The time point is: newly diagnosed GD, antithyroid drugs for less than 3 months. Extracted PBMC RNA gave rise to the TCR library. This clonotype was found many times. Its antigen is undetermined. In building TCR beta libraries, iRepertoire HTBI primers were used together with Arm-PCR of CDR3 regions. TCRdb fed the multiplex PCR reads into MiXCR, producing one record per CDR3 protein. The profile shows some 330,000 distinct CDR3 sequences, roughly 12% of them singletons. The junction had 8 bases not matched to a gene; V was cut back by 6 bases and J by 7 bases. The CDR3 extends over 15 amino acids. Another study also made use of these data, one on T cells in Graves' hyperthyroidism and ophthalmopathy. That investigation notes: Diagnoses used clinical symptoms, serum thyroxine and TRAb, thyroid ultrasound and orbital computed tomography. First-round RT-PCR targeting the TCR CDR3 was performed with the HTBI primer set.

The clonotype originates from a woman younger than 35 with Graves disease. The chain is built from TRBV12-3 or TRBV12-4 and TRBJ2-1; 11 bases line up with TRBD2. This material consisted of peripheral blood mononuclear cells (PBMCs), taken at new diagnosis, from a patient treated with antithyroid drugs. The CDR3, as DNA: TGTGCCAGCAGCCCCCTAGCGGGAGGAAGGAATGAGCAGTTCTTC. Protein product: CASSPLAGGRNEQFF.